This TCR beta chain was documented in a study of response to subunit inactivated influenza vaccine. The CDR3 loop spans 15 amino acids. V gave up 4 bases and J gave up 2 bases; unmatched junction bases: 5. Looked up from germline, CDR1 is SGHRS and CDR2 is YFSETQ. Points from the study as a whole: Researchers suggested that each seasonal influenza vaccination recruits few new T cells.

One entry per CDR3 protein, called by TCRdb with MiXCR from the RT-PCR reads. The table has a few hundred thousand distinct CDR3 sequences, approximately 23% seen once. Concerning this clonotype itself: The antigen is unknown. This may come from a read error, since a much larger clone is one base off.

The source is a man between 50 and 75 years old who received an inactivated influenza vaccine. V gene TRBV5-1 combines with J gene TRBJ1-5, with 8 bases that match TRBD1. The material was PBMCs from blood, obtained approximately 20 months after vaccination. DNA for the CDR3: TGCGCCAGCAGCGTGACGGGACAGGGCAATCAGCCCCAGCATTTT. It is translated as CASSVTGQGNQPQHF.